This T cell receptor (beta chain) is drawn from a study of blood T cells in healthy people across ages. The CDR3 totals 14 residues. Trimming took 0 bases from V and 0 from J, leaving 8 bases between them. Germline V gives CDR1 DFQATT, CDR2 SNEGSKA (reference sequence). Study-level findings and limits: Getting older went along with TCR beta diversity per million T cells dropping roughly linearly. Donor CMV infection status was unknown, possibly confounding age-related changes in expanded clonotypes.

Russia was home to the donors, healthy Caucasian individuals aged about 6 to 90. Drawn from each donor were approximately 9.2 milliliters of peripheral blood. As regards this clonotype: What it recognizes is unknown.

PCR was performed a second time for about 7 to 12 cycles using a sample-barcoded 5' primer and a J-beta primer mix. TCRdb re-derived calls from the 5' RACE reads in MiXCR, one entry per CDR3 protein. This sample has roughly 2 million distinct CDR3 sequences, with 49% found just once. J is TRBJ1-2 and V is TRBV20-1; D is undetermined. The receptor comes from a woman between 40 and 50 years old in good health. Sequenced: blood. The CDR3 DNA sequence: TGCAGTGCTAGAGAGATTGCGGCTAACTATGGCTACACCTTC. Translation gives CSAREIAANYGYTF.